The rows below give T cell receptor beta chains drawn from one sample of a study of control samples from healthy donors and cancer patients. Method: immunoSEQ multiplex PCR; TCRdb's copy keeps in-frame clones and lacks some. The repertoire holds 75,000 to 95,000 clones, 75% to 95% seen once, with roughly 3.4% in the top ten. The specimen sequenced was blood. The receptors come from a woman aged 18-29 years in good health. The CDR3 runs from the conserved cysteine through the conserved F or W. D genes are given only for firm matches.

v_call	j_call	d_call	cdr3_aa	cdr3_nt
TRBV6-1	TRBJ2-7	NA	CASSEGTVTYEQYF	TGTGCCAGCAGTGAAGGGACGGTAACCTACGAGCAGTACTTC
TRBV9	TRBJ2-2	NA	CASSVEGGELFF	TGTGCCAGCAGCGTAGAAGGCGGGGAGCTGTTTTTT
TRBV4-1	TRBJ2-7	NA	CASSQDWRGPFNEQYF	TGCGCCAGCAGCCAAGATTGGCGGGGCCCCTTTAACGAGCAGTACTTC
TRBV6-1	TRBJ2-3	TRBD1	CASGEGTGETDTQYF	TGTGCCAGCGGTGAGGGGACAGGGGAAACAGATACGCAGTATTTT
TRBV9	TRBJ1-1	NA	CASSVGKGGGTEAFF	TGTGCCAGCAGCGTAGGTAAGGGAGGAGGCACTGAAGCTTTCTTT
TRBV27	TRBJ1-3	NA	CASSPLGKGMGNTIYF	TGTGCCAGCAGTCCCCTTGGGAAGGGAATGGGAAACACCATATATTTT
TRBV12-5	TRBJ2-5	TRBD2	CASGISSGGAETQYF	TGTGCTAGTGGTATCTCTAGCGGGGGGGCGGAGACCCAGTACTTC
TRBV6-6	TRBJ2-1	TRBD1	CASSPNYRDRGPDNEQFF	TGTGCCAGCAGTCCAAACTACCGGGACAGGGGGCCTGACAATGAGCAGTTCTTC
TRBV27	TRBJ1-1	NA	CASRTGGTEAFF	TGTGCCAGCAGGACGGGGGGGACTGAAGCTTTCTTT
TRBV19	TRBJ2-3	NA	CASSIRTGGTDTQYF	TGTGCCAGTAGTATCCGGACGGGAGGCACAGATACGCAGTATTTT